What follows is one TCR beta chain and its context. The specificity of this receptor is unknown. No base quality information exists; no much larger clone differs at one position. This sample is drawn from a study of blood T cell repertoires in COVID-19 (TCRdb year 2020). Study-level background: Samples covering the acute and convalescent phases of COVID-19 were provided by collaborators in the United States, Italy and Spain. Nearly every sample came with metadata listing a de-identified subject ID, COVID-19 status, age in years and sex. The repertoires were released in a freely available public database intended as a resource for research on the immune response to SARS-CoV-2. The samples were drawn from the first 160 participants of the ongoing ImmuneRACE study and from over 950 subjects provided by 6 global collaborators. Where available, HLA class I and class II types were obtained from metadata supplied by the sample provider rather than from assay-based typing. The prospective study material was composed of cDNA or gDNA derived from T cells, B-cell-depleted T cells, or PBMCs. Deeply sampled blood TCRbeta repertoires from subjects exposed to, actively infected with, or recovered from COVID-19 were included in the dataset. Summary of the overall study and its limitations: Clinical and demographic metadata were provided uncurated, with the amount varying by source and participant.

The immunoSEQ Assay, a bias-controlled multiplex PCR, was used to amplify TCRbeta CDR3 regions from genomic DNA. In the paper's pipeline: Within the assay, amplification of reference gene primers was used to estimate how many nucleated cells each sample contained. To quantify the absolute abundance of each unique TCRbeta CDR3 rearrangement, sequence reads were collapsed and filtered. For each sample, productive Simpson clonality was calculated by taking the square root of Simpson's diversity index across productive rearrangements. Imported from immuneACCESS, the table was reduced by TCRdb to in-frame sequences with V and J called. These copies leave out some clones; in studies compared against another copy, an unresolved V gene accounts for under half, and the cause of the remainder is not known. That table furnishes V, J and clone size, whereas the DNA furnished D and trimming. Here the sample has approximately 150,000 clones; approximately 84% occur a single time. The ten largest clonotypes hold about a sixth of the sample.

Each collaborating institution followed its own protocols to collect whole blood in K2EDTA tubes. For TCRbeta analysis, collaborators shipped samples in one of three forms: frozen whole blood, isolated PBMCs, or DNA extracted from either of those sample types. The sequence was collected from a woman older than 75 with acute or convalescent COVID-19. Sequenced material: peripheral blood.

The DNA is TGTGCCAGTAGTGCGACAGGGGTGGCGGAAAAACTGTTTTTT. It is translated as CASSATGVAEKLFF. The chain couples TRBV19 to TRBJ1-4; TRBD1 aligns with 8 central bases. The CDR3 numbers 14 residues from cysteine through phenylalanine. Only the CDR3 DNA is retained, 42 bases long and in frame from the first base. Ends trimmed: V by 5 bases, J by 8 bases; bases unmatched to a gene: 7. CDR1 and CDR2 (LNHDA, SQIVND) derive from the germline V gene (reference sequence). Reference TRBV19 and TRBJ1-4 genes cover what lies past the CDR3, so the full variable domain is DGGITQSPKYLFRKEGQNVTLSCEQNLNHDAMYWYRQDPGQGLRLIYYSQIVNDFQKGDIAEGYSVSREKKESFPLTVTSAQKNPTAFYLCASSATGVAEKLFFGSGTQLSVL.